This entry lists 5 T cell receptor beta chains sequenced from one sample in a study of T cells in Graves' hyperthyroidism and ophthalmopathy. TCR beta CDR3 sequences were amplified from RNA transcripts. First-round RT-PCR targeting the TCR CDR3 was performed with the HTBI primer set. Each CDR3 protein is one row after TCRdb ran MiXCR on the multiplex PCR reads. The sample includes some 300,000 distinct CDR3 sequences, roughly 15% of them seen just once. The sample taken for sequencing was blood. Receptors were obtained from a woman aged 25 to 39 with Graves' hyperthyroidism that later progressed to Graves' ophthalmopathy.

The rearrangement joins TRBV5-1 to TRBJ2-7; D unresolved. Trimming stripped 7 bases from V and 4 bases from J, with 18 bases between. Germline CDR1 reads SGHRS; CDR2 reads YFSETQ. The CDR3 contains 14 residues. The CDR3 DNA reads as TGCGCCAGCCGACCCCAAAATGAGGCGTACGAGCAGTACTTC. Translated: CASRPQNEAYEQYF.

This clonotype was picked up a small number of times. Here the CDR3 reads CASRFSPGGYEQYF. CDR3 coding DNA: TGTGCCAGCAGATTCTCTCCAGGGGGCTACGAGCAGTACTTC. The rearrangement links TRBV6-1 to TRBJ2-7, with TRBD1 matching 7 bases. The V gene end was trimmed by 6 bases and the J gene end by 3 bases; junction bases not matched to a gene: 8. The germline V gene has CDR1 MNHNS and CDR2 SASEGT. The CDR3 totals 14 residues.

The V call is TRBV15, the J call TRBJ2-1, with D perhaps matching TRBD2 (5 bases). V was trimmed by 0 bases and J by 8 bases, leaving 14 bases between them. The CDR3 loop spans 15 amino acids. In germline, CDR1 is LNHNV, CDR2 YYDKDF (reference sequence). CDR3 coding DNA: TGTGCCACCAGCAGAGATCCCGGGGTGGGTTATGAGCAGTTCTTC. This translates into CATSRDPGVGYEQFF.

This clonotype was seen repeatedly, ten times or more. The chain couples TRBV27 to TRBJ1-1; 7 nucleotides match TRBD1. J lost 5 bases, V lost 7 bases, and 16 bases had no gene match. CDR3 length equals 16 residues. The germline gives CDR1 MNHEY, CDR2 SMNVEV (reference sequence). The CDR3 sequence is CASTPLGGGRGTEAFF. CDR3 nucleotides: TGTGCCAGCACCCCTCTCGGCGGAGGCAGGGGGACTGAAGCTTTCTTT.

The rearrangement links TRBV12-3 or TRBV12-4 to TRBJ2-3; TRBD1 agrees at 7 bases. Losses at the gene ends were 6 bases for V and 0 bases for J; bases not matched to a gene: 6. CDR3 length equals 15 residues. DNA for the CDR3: TGTGCCAGCAGAAAACCGACAGGGAGCACAGATACGCAGTATTTT. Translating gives CASRKPTGSTDTQYF.